This record looks at one TCR beta chain sequence and its context. The data were obtained in a study of shared clonotypes between healthy human individuals. Profiled with immunoSEQ multiplex PCR; TCRdb holds only in-frame clones, not every one. The table has 2,500,000 or so clones, approximately 92% seen once. Donors comprised only Caucasian adults living in Nashville, Tennessee. This sequence was found in a man in his late teens or twenties in good health. Sequencing was carried out using naive CD4+ T cells sorted from blood. The subset was: CD45RA+ positively selected.

The CDR3 DNA reads as TGTGCCAGCTCAGCGCGACAGGTCACTGAAGCTTTCTTT. Translated, it gives CASSARQVTEAFF. The rearrangement uses TRBV18 and TRBJ1-1; D is perhaps TRBD1 (6 bases). The germline V gene has CDR1 KGHSH and CDR2 LQKENI. V was cut by 5 bases and J by 4 bases, with 11 bases left in between. The CDR3 consists of 13 residues.